Following are 29 T cell receptor beta chains from one sample sequenced in a study of immune evolution from preneoplasia to lung adenocarcinoma. TCRdb's table, derived via immunoSEQ multiplex PCR, lists solely in-frame clones and lacks some. The sample includes about 4,700 clones, 76% of them seen just once. Sequenced sample: FFPE adjacent normal lung tissue. These receptors were taken from a person between 60 and 80 years old with lung adenocarcinoma.

The V gene is TRBV4-1, the J gene TRBJ1-1; D is possibly TRBD1 (6 bases). With 0 bases removed from V and 4 bases from J, the gap between germline ends came to 18 bases. The CDR3 is made up of 17 amino acids. Germline CDR1 and CDR2: MGHRA and YSYEKL. For the CDR3, the DNA is TGCGCCAGCAGCCAAGATGGGGCTACAGGGTATGTCACTGAAGCTTTCTTT. As protein: CASSQDGATGYVTEAFF.

V usage is TRBV5-1 and J usage is TRBJ1-1; D gene uncertain. The CDR3 has 14 amino acids. The germline CDR1 and CDR2 sequences are SGHRS and YFSETQ. The ends were cut back, 0 bases at V and 11 bases at J, with 17 bases in the middle. Here the CDR3 reads CASSLEQLLEGAFF. CDR3 nucleotide sequence: TGCGCCAGCAGCTTGGAACAACTCCTCGAAGGGGCTTTCTTT.

The gene calls are TRBV6-1 and TRBJ2-1; D remains ambiguous. The V and J ends lost 1 base and 12 bases respectively, with 10 bases between them. The CDR3 runs 12 residues. Germline assignment: CDR1 MNHNS and CDR2 SASEGT. The CDR3 here is CASSEVRMRQFF. The CDR3, as DNA: TGTGCCAGCAGTGAAGTCCGAATGAGGCAGTTCTTC.

V is TRBV7-2 and J is TRBJ1-1; no firm D call. The germline V and J ends were trimmed by 2 bases and 1 base, with 8 bases remaining between them. Germline-derived CDR1 and CDR2 are SGHTA and FQGNSA. This CDR3 spans 14 amino acids. In nucleotides, the CDR3 is TGTGCCAGCAGCTTAAGTACAGCGAACACTGAAGCTTTCTTT. It yields the protein CASSLSTANTEAFF. Using reference TRBV7-2 and TRBJ1-1 for the parts outside the CDR3, the full variable domain is GAGVSQSPSNKVTEKGKDVELRCDPISGHTALYWYRQSLGQGLEFLIYFQGNSAPDKSGLPSDRFSAERTGGSVSTLTIQRTQQEDSAVYLCASSLSTANTEAFFGQGTRLTVV.

The chain carries TRBV7-2 and TRBJ2-3; D might be TRBD1 (7 bases). The CDR3 totals 12 residues. Trimming took off 5 bases at V and 10 bases at J, with 13 bases between the two ends. Germline V gene lookup returns CDR1 SGHTA and CDR2 FQGNSA. The CDR3 reads CASSIDRDSQYF. CDR3 in DNA: TGTGCCAGCAGCATAGACAGGGACTCGCAGTATTTT.

The CDR3: CASTRVGTSYEQYF. In DNA, the CDR3 is TGTGCCAGCACCCGAGTGGGGACCTCCTACGAGCAGTACTTC. The rearrangement uses TRBV6-6 and TRBJ2-7; TRBD1 or TRBD2 may be the D gene (5 bases each). The CDR3 runs to 14 residues. CDR1 MNHNY and CDR2 SVGAGI come from the germline V gene (reference sequence). The ends were cut back, 7 bases at V and 0 bases at J, with 13 bases in the middle.

This clone has just a few counts. This chain links TRBV2 with TRBJ1-5, with 7 bases matching TRBD1. The germline V gene encodes CDR1 SNHLY and CDR2 FYNNEI. V was pared by 5 bases and J by 3 bases, with 4 bases of the junction left unmatched. This CDR3 is 14 amino acids long. CDR3 protein: CASSSGQSNQPQHF. The CDR3 nucleotides read TGTGCCAGCAGTTCGGGACAGTCCAATCAGCCCCAGCATTTT.

The V call is TRBV6-5, the J call TRBJ2-1; unclear D gene. Germline CDR1 and CDR2: MNHEY and SVGAGI. CDR3 length: 13 amino acids. V dropped 2 bases and J dropped 11 bases, with 13 bases sitting between them. The CDR3 reads CASSYDPSMKQFF. CDR3 sequence (DNA): TGTGCCAGCAGTTACGATCCATCGATGAAGCAGTTCTTC.

The CDR3 sequence is CASSQDPPSGGSTDTQYF. CDR3 bases: TGCGCCAGCAGCCAAGATCCTCCTAGCGGGGGGAGCACAGATACGCAGTATTTT. This rearrangement joins TRBV4-1 to TRBJ2-3, with 11 positions matching TRBD2. The CDR3 has 18 residues. The V gene end was trimmed by 0 bases and the J gene end by 0 bases; junction bases not matched to a gene: 5. Per germline, CDR1 MGHRA and CDR2 YSYEKL.

The V call is TRBV7-6, the J call TRBJ2-5; D is ambiguous. The germline V gene encodes CDR1 SGHVS and CDR2 FNYEAQ. Deletions cut 3 bases from V and 1 base from J, with 9 bases between. CDR3 length: 14 amino acids. CDR3 sequence: CASSFGRLQETQYF. In DNA, the CDR3 is TGTGCCAGCAGCTTTGGGCGGCTCCAAGAGACCCAGTACTTC.

The CDR3 is CSVVLGQGGIDEQYF. CDR3 coding DNA: TGCAGCGTTGTCCTCGGACAGGGGGGAATCGACGAGCAGTACTTC. The V gene is TRBV29-1, the J gene TRBJ2-7, with TRBD1 identical over 10 bases. J was trimmed by 5 bases and V by 4 bases; bases with no gene match: 11. Germline CDR1 SQVTM, CDR2 ANQGSEA. The CDR3 runs 15 residues.

The chain joins TRBV5-1 to TRBJ1-5, with 7 bases aligning to TRBD1. The germline CDR1 and CDR2 sequences are SGHRS and YFSETQ. Trimming took 1 base from V and 2 from J; bases not matched to a gene: 0. The CDR3 is 14 residues long. The CDR3 bases are TGCGCCAGCAGCTTGCAGGGGGGCAATCAGCCCCAGCATTTT. It is translated as CASSLQGGNQPQHF.

This sequence joins TRBV28 and TRBJ2-7; no firm D call. The CDR3 spans 11 residues. Germline CDR1 reads MDHEN; CDR2 reads SYDVKM. The V and J ends lost 4 bases and 12 bases respectively, with 13 bases between them. This CDR3 is CASSSKGRWYF. DNA for the CDR3: TGTGCCAGCAGTTCCAAGGGAAGATGGTACTTC. The full variable domain, in which reference TRBV28 and TRBJ2-7 provide the parts outside the CDR3, is DVKVTQSSRYLVKRTGEKVFLECVQDMDHENMFWYRQDPGLGLRLIYFSYDVKMKEKGDIPEGYSVSREKKERFSLILESASTNQTSMYLCASSSKGRWYFGPGTRLTVT.

CDR3 coding DNA: TGTGCCAGCGGAGCCTCCGGGACAGGGTACACTGAAGCTTTCTTT. The encoded protein is CASGASGTGYTEAFF. The chain couples TRBV7-9 to TRBJ1-1, with TRBD1 identical over 9 bases. CDR3 size: 15 residues. Trimming removed 8 bases from V and 3 bases from J; junction bases left unmatched: 10. Germline V gene lookup returns CDR1 SEHNR and CDR2 FQNEAQ (reference sequence).

The chain is built from TRBV7-3 and TRBJ2-3; perhaps TRBD2 as D (6 bases). Between the trimmed V and J ends, which lost 2 bases and 4 bases, there was a span of 13 bases. CDR1 SGHTA and CDR2 FQGTGA come from the germline V gene. This CDR3 spans 15 amino acids. The CDR3, as DNA: TGTGCCAGCAGCTTACTCGGGGGTAACCCAGATACGCAGTATTTT. Amino acids: CASSLLGGNPDTQYF.

The rearrangement uses TRBV7-9 and TRBJ2-5, with D perhaps being TRBD1 or TRBD2 (5 bases each). V was pared by 5 bases and J by 2 bases, with 15 bases between. The germline V gene has CDR1 SEHNR and CDR2 FQNEAQ (reference sequence). The CDR3 extends over 15 amino acids. CDR3 loop: CASSPPGAFQETQYF. The CDR3, as DNA: TGTGCCAGCAGCCCCCCCGGGGCCTTTCAAGAGACCCAGTACTTC.

This chain uses TRBV30 with TRBJ1-1; D is possibly TRBD1 (5 bases). The germline V gene has CDR1 GTSNPN and CDR2 SVGIG (reference sequence). The V end was cut by 2 bases, the J end by 5 bases, with 18 bases between. CDR3 size: 15 residues. CDR3 region: CAWSLGGGLRTEAFF. Here the CDR3 DNA reads TGTGCCTGGAGTCTAGGCGGGGGTTTACGAACTGAAGCTTTCTTT. The whole variable domain, filled in from reference TRBV30 and TRBJ1-1, reads SQTIHQWPATLVQPVGSPLSLECTVEGTSNPNLYWYRQAAGRGLQLLFYSVGIGQISSEVPQNLSASRPQDRQFILSSKKLLLSDSGFYLCAWSLGGGLRTEAFFGQGTRLTVV.

The V call is TRBV7-9, the J call TRBJ1-1, with D perhaps TRBD1 (6 bases). V was trimmed by 4 bases and J by 11 bases, leaving 20 bases between them. The CDR3 loop spans 14 amino acids. The germline CDR1 and CDR2 sequences are SEHNR and FQNEAQ (reference sequence). The DNA for the CDR3 is TGTGCCAGCAGCTCTTTAGGGGGATTGGAAGGGGCTTTCTTT. Amino acid sequence: CASSSLGGLEGAFF.

There are a few counts of this clone. The chain combines TRBV18 with TRBJ2-1; D is unresolved. The ends were cut back, 2 bases at V and 4 bases at J, with 6 bases in the middle. The CDR3 length is 13 residues. Germline V gene lookup returns CDR1 KGHSH and CDR2 LQKENI. The CDR3 DNA follows: TGTGCCAGCTCACCAACGCAGTACAATGAGCAGTTCTTC. This sequence encodes CASSPTQYNEQFF.

V gene TRBV25-1 combines with J gene TRBJ1-4; unclear D gene. Trimming took 3 bases from V and 0 from J, leaving 11 bases between them. The germline V gene has CDR1 MGHDK and CDR2 SYGVNS. The CDR3 is 16 amino acids. The CDR3 loop reads CASSEAPGPTNEKLFF. CDR3 nucleotides: TGTGCCAGCAGTGAGGCCCCAGGCCCAACTAATGAAAAACTGTTTTTT.

This chain links TRBV10-3 with TRBJ1-6; the D gene is possibly TRBD1 (5 bases). CDR3 length: 13 residues. Germline V gene lookup returns CDR1 ENHRY and CDR2 SYGVKD. Between the trimmed V and J ends, which lost 2 bases and 10 bases, there was a span of 9 bases. The CDR3 DNA follows: TGTGCCATCAGTGAGGTACGGGGCTCACCCCTCCACTTT. Protein sequence: CAISEVRGSPLHF.

The rearrangement uses TRBV14 and TRBJ2-2, with D perhaps assigned TRBD1 or TRBD2 (5 bases each). Trimming shortened V by 6 bases and J by 4 bases, and 12 bases separated the two germline ends. The CDR3 totals 14 residues. Germline CDR1 is SGHDN and CDR2 is FVKESK. CDR3 nucleotide sequence: TGTGCCAGCAGACGCCAGGGACCCACCGGGGAGCTGTTTTTT. Protein product: CASRRQGPTGELFF.

J is TRBJ2-7 and V is TRBV11-1; either TRBD1 or TRBD2 may fit D (6 bases each). Germline V lookup: CDR1 SGHAT, CDR2 FQDESV (reference sequence). The V and J ends lost 3 bases and 4 bases respectively, with 10 bases between them. The CDR3 contains 13 residues. The CDR3 region is CASSLEGGYEQYF. The CDR3 DNA sequence: TGTGCCAGCAGCTTGGAAGGGGGGTACGAGCAGTACTTC.

This clone has only one observation. The rearrangement uses TRBV4-2 and TRBJ2-2; D is unresolved. This CDR3 has 15 residues. Trimming left V 0 bases short and J 6 bases short, with 11 bases between. Germline lookup yields CDR1 LGHNA and CDR2 YNFKEQ. CDR3 loop: CASSQDPTGPGELFF. CDR3 DNA: TGTGCCAGCAGCCAAGATCCAACTGGCCCCGGGGAGCTGTTTTTT.

This clone was observed a few times. J is TRBJ1-2 and V is TRBV5-6; D remains unclear. The CDR3 length is 15 residues. Germline loops: CDR1 SGHDT, CDR2 YYEEEE. V lost 0 bases and J lost 2, with 11 bases in between. For the CDR3, the DNA is TGTGCCAGCAGCTTGGACCCTGACAAGAACTATGGCTACACCTTC. Protein: CASSLDPDKNYGYTF. The complete variable domain, with remaining parts taken from reference TRBV5-6 and TRBJ1-2, reads DAGVTQSPTHLIKTRGQQVTLRCSPKSGHDTVSWYQQALGQGPQFIFQYYEEEERQRGNFPDRFSGHQFPNYSSELNVNALLLGDSALYLCASSLDPDKNYGYTFGSGTRLTVV.

This chain links TRBV4-2 with TRBJ2-3, with 7 bases aligning to TRBD2. Trimming cost V 4 bases and J 0 bases; bases outside gene matches: 4. Germline lookup yields CDR1 LGHNA and CDR2 YNFKEQ. The CDR3 has 15 residues. The CDR3 loop reads CASSRAGSSTDTQYF. The DNA for the CDR3 is TGTGCCAGCAGCCGAGCGGGGTCTAGCACAGATACGCAGTATTTT.

This clone was counted between two and nine times. The chain has TRBV11-2 and TRBJ2-1, with D possibly TRBD1 on 5 matching bases. V lost 3 bases to trimming and J lost 0 bases, with 12 bases between them. Germline assignment: CDR1 SGHAT and CDR2 FQNNGV. The CDR3 extends over 16 amino acids. The CDR3 spells CASSFFQGVSYNEQFF. Here the CDR3 DNA reads TGTGCCAGCAGCTTCTTTCAGGGTGTCTCCTACAATGAGCAGTTCTTC.

The gene calls are TRBV19 and TRBJ1-2, with 7 positions matching TRBD1. After removal of 1 base from V and 10 bases from J, the junction contained 9 bases not matched to a gene. The CDR3 runs to 14 residues. Germline CDR1 is LNHDA and CDR2 is SQIVND (reference sequence). In DNA form, the CDR3 reads TGTGCCAGTAGTATAGGTTCGCGACAGGGATCCTACACCTTC. Translating it yields CASSIGSRQGSYTF.

The chain carries TRBV29-1 and TRBJ2-6, with a tentative D call TRBD1 (5 bases). Germline values: CDR1 SQVTM, CDR2 ANQGSEA. V lost 5 bases to trimming and J lost 2 bases, with 7 bases between them. The CDR3 consists of 13 residues. CDR3 sequence (DNA): TGCAGCGTTCTAGGGGCTGGGGCCAACGTCCTGACTTTC. Amino acids: CSVLGAGANVLTF.